What follows describes a single T cell receptor (beta chain). Its antigen is still unknown. The sample belongs to a study of T cells in localized non-small cell lung cancer. General study points: Patients showing higher blood T cell density tended to see longer overall survival. A single tumor region was sequenced, leaving heterogeneity possible. Median approximately 61 top-100 tumor clones were shared with paired adjacent lung. The highest T cell clonality was in uninvolved adjacent lung, above tumor.

Clones were read by immunoSEQ multiplex PCR, and TCRdb kept only the in-frame ones, dropping some. The table lists about 70,000 clones, about 86% of them singletons. The sample consisted of peripheral blood, taken before any cancer treatment. The clonotype originates from a male donor aged 60 or over with stage III squamous cell lung carcinoma.

The CDR3 nucleotides are TGTGCCTGGAGTGTACCAGCGGGGGGAACAGATACGCAGTATTTT. It encodes CAWSVPAGGTDTQYF. The chain uses TRBV30 and TRBJ2-3; 9 bases map to TRBD2. V lost 0 bases, J lost 3 bases, and 4 bases stayed unmatched. CDR3 length equals 15 residues. CDR1 is GTSNPN, CDR2 SVGIG, per germline (reference sequence).